This record looks at one T cell receptor beta chain sequence and its context. This entry is derived from a study of technical replicates of blood from a handful of donors. CDR1 is SGDLS, CDR2 YYNGEE, per germline. The CDR3 runs 15 residues. Trimming stripped 4 bases from V and 10 bases from J, with 18 bases between. Using immunoSEQ multiplex PCR, the repertoire was profiled, and TCRdb retains in-frame clones only, with some absent. The sample has 45,000 to 60,000 clones; 91% are singletons. Sequenced sample: PBMCs. The origin of this receptor is a human donor in good health. Some clones in this sample may be carry-over from other donors' samples. The V gene is TRBV9, the J gene TRBJ1-6; D is unclear. The CDR3, as DNA: TGTGCCAGCAGCACCCTTGAGGGTCTTGGGTCACCCCTCCACTTT. Amino acids: CASSTLEGLGSPLHF.